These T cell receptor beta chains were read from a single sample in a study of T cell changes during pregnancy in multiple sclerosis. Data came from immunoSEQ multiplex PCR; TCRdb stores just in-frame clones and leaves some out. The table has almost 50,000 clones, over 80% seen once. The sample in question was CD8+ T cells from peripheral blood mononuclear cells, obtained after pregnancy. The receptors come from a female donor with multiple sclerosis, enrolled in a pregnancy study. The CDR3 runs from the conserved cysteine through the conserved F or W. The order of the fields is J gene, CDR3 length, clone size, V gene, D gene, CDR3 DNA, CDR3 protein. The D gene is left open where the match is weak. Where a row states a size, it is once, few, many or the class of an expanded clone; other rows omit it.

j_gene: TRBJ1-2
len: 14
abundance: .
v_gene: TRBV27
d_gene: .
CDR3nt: TGTGCCAGCAGGGTGGGGGGTCTTGACTATGGCTACACCTTC
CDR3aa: CASRVGGLDYGYTF

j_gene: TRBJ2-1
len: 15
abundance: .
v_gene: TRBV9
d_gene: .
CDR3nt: TGTGCCAGCAGCGTAGGAGGGGGTGGTTACAATGAGCAGTTCTTC
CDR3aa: CASSVGGGGYNEQFF

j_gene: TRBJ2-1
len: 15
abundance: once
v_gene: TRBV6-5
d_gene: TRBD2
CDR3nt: TGTGCCAGCAGTTACTCTAGCGGGGGGGAGAATGAGCAGTTCTTC
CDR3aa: CASSYSSGGENEQFF

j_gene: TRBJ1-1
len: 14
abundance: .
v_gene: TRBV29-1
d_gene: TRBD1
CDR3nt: TGCAGCGTTGAGGGGACAGGGGGCCGGACTGAAGCTTTCTTT
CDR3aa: CSVEGTGGRTEAFF

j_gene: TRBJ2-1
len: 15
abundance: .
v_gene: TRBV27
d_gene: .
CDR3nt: TGTGCCAGCAGTCTCCGGACAGCCTCCTACAATGAGCAGTTCTTC
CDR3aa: CASSLRTASYNEQFF

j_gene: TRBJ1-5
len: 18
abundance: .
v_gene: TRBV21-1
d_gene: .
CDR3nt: TGTGCCAGCAGCAATGGGGGCCTTGGGGGGGATGAGTGTCAGCCCCAGCATTTT
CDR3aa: CASSNGGLGGDECQPQHF

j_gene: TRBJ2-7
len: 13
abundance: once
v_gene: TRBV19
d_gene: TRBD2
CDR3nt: TGTGCCAGCTCTAGCGGGGAAACCTACGAGCAGTACTTC
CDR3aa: CASSSGETYEQYF

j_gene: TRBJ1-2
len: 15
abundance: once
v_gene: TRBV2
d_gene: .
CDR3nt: TGTGCCAGTCTCAACCGGGACACCGTCGGTTATGGCTACACCTTC
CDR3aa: CASLNRDTVGYGYTF

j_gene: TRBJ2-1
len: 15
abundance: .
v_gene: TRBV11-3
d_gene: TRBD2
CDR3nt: TGTGCCAGCAGCGCTAGCGGGGGCTCCTACAATGAGCAGTTCTTC
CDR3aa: CASSASGGSYNEQFF

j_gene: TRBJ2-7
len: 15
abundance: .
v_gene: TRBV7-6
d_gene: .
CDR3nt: .
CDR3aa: CASSLYFGDSYEQYF

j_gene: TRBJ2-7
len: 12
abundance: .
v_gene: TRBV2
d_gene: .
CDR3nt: TGTGCCAGCAGCGGAGGGTGGGACGAGCAGTACTTC
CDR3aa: CASSGGWDEQYF

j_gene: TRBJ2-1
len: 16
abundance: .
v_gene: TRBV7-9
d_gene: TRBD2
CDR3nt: TGTGCCAGCAGCTTTGTACCTAGCGGATCCTACAATGAGCAGTTCTTC
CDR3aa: CASSFVPSGSYNEQFF

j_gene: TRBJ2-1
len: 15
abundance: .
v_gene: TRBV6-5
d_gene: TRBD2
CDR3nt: TGTGCCAGCAGGAGTAGCGGGGGGGCAATCAATGAGCAGTTCTTC
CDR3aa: CASRSSGGAINEQFF

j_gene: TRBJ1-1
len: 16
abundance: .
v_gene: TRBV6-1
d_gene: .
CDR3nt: TGTGCCAGCAGTGTGGAGGGGACTTACCTGAACACTGAAGCTTTCTTT
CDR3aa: CASSVEGTYLNTEAFF

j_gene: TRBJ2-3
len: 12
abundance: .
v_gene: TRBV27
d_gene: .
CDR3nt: TGTGCCAGCAGTTGGGGGGGCGATACGCAGTATTTT
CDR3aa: CASSWGGDTQYF

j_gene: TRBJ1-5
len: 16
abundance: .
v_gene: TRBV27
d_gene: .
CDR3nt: TGTGCCAGCAGTCTGAGGATCCCTTATAGCAATCAGCCCCAGCATTTT
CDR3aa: CASSLRIPYSNQPQHF

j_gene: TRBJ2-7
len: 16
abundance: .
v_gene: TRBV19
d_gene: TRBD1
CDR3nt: TGTGCCAGTACCGAGGGGCCCGGACAGGATTACTACGAGCAGTACTTC
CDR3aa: CASTEGPGQDYYEQYF

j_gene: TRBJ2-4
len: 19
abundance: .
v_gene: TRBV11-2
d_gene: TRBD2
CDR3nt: TGTGCCAGCAGCTTAGAGGCGGGGGGCGTTTGGTCAGCCAAAAACATTCAGTACTTC
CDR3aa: CASSLEAGGVWSAKNIQYF

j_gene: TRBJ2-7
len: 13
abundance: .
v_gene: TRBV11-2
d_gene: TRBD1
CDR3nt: TGTGCCAGCAGCTTAGGACAGGGGGGAGAGCAGTACTTC
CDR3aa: CASSLGQGGEQYF

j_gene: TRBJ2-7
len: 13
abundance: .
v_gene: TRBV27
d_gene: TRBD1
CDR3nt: TGTGCCAGCACCGGGACAGGGGGATACGAGCAGTACTTC
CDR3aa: CASTGTGGYEQYF

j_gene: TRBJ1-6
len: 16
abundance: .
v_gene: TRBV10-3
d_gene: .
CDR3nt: TGTGCCACGAGCAACCCGTCGGGCAGGGGCGAGTCACCCCTCCACTTT
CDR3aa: CATSNPSGRGESPLHF

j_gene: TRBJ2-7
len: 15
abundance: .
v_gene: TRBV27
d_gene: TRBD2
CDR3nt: TGTGCCAGCAGTTTATCCGCGGGAGGGTTCCACGAGCAGTACTTC
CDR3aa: CASSLSAGGFHEQYF

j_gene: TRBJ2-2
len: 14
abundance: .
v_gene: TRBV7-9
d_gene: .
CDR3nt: TGTGCCAGCAGGGGGACTGCGAACACCGGGGAGCTGTTTTTT
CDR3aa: CASRGTANTGELFF

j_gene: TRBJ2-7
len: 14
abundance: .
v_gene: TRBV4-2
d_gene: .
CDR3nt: TGTGCCAGCAAGGAGGGGGCGGGATCCTACGAGCAGTACTTC
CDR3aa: CASKEGAGSYEQYF

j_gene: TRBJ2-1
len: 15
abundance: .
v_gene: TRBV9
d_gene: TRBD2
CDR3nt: TGTGCCAGCAGCGGCGGGGGGACAAGTATCCATGAGCAGTTCTTC
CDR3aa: CASSGGGTSIHEQFF

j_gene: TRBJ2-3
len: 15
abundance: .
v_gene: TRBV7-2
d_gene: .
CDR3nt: TGTGCCAGCAGCGACCTAGGAAACCCCACAGATACGCAGTATTTT
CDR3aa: CASSDLGNPTDTQYF

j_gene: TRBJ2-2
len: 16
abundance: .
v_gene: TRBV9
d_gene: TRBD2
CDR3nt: TGTGCCAGCAGCGGGACTAGCGGGGGGGCGACCGGGGAGCTGTTTTTT
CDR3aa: CASSGTSGGATGELFF

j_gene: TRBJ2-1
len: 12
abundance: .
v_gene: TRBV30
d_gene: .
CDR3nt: TGTGCCTGGAATCCTATAAAAAATGAGCAGTTCTTC
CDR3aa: CAWNPIKNEQFF

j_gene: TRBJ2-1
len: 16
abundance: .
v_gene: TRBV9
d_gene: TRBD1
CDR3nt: TGTGCCAGCAGCGTAGGCGGTCAGGACAGGTACAATGAGCAGTTCTTC
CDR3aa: CASSVGGQDRYNEQFF

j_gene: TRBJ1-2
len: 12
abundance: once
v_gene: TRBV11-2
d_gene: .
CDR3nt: TGTGCCAGCAGCTTGCCCGGGAAGGGCTACACCTTC
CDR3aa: CASSLPGKGYTF

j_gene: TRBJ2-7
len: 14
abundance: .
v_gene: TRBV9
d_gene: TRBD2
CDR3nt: TGTGCCAGCAGCGCGGGGGGGAGCTCCTACGAGCAGTACTTC
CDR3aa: CASSAGGSSYEQYF

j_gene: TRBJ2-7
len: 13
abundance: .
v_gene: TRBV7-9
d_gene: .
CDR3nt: TGTGCCAGCAGCCCACGGTCCTCCTACGAGCAGTACTTC
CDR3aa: CASSPRSSYEQYF

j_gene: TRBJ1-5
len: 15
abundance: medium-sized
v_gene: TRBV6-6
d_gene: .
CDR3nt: TGTGCCAGCAGTTACCCGGGTAAGTTCCATCAGCCCCAGCATTTT
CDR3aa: CASSYPGKFHQPQHF

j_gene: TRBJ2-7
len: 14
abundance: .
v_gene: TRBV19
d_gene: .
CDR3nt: TGTGCCAGTAGTATGCTCGCACAATCGGGCGAGCAGTACTTC
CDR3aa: CASSMLAQSGEQYF

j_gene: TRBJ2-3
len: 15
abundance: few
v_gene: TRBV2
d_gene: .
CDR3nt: TGTGCCTCACTAGAAGACGGAGCAGTCACAGATACGCAGTATTTT
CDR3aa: CASLEDGAVTDTQYF

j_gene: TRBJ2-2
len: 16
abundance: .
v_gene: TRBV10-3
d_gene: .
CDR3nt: TGTGCCATCAGATTAGCAAGCGGGTCTCGTATCGGGGAGCTGTTTTTT
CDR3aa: CAIRLASGSRIGELFF

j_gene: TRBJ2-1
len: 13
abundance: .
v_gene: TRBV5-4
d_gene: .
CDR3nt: TGTGCCAGCAGCTTTGGGACTTACAATGAGCAGTTCTTC
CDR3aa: CASSFGTYNEQFF

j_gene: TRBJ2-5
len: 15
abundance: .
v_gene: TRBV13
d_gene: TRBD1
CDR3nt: TGTGCCAGCAGCTCCGGACAGGGGCGAAGGAAGACCCAGTACTTC
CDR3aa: CASSSGQGRRKTQYF

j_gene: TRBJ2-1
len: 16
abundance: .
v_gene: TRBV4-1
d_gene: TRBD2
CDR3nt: TGCGCCAGCAGCGAAGGGGCGGGGGATGTATACAATGAGCAGTTCTTC
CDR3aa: CASSEGAGDVYNEQFF

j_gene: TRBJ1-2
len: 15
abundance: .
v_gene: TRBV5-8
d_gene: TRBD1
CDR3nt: TGTGCCAGCAGCCGTAGGACAGGGGAGGACTATGGCTACACCTTC
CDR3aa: CASSRRTGEDYGYTF

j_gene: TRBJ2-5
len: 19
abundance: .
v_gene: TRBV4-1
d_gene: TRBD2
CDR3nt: TGCGCCAGCAGCCACCCCGGAGAAGCAGCGGGGGCGGAGCAAGAGACCCAGTACTTC
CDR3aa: CASSHPGEAAGAEQETQYF

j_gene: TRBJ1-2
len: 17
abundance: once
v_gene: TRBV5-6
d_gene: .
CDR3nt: TGTGCCAGCAGCTTTTGGGGTCTAGGGGGACGGTCGGAGGGCTACACCTTC
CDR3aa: CASSFWGLGGRSEGYTF

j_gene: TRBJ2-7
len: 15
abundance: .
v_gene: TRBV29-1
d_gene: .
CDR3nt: TGCAGCGTTGAAGCGGAGGGCCTAAATGGCTACGAGCAGTACTTC
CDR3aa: CSVEAEGLNGYEQYF

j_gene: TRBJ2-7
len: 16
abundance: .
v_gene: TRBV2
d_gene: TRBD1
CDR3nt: TGTGCCAGCAGTGCCCTGACAGGGAAAGAGGCCTACGAGCAGTACTTC
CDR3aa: CASSALTGKEAYEQYF

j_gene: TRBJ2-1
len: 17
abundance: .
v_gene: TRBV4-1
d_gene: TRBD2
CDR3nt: TGCGCCAGCAGCCAAGAATCTAGCGGGGGGGCGTTATCCCAGCAGTTCTTC
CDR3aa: CASSQESSGGALSQQFF

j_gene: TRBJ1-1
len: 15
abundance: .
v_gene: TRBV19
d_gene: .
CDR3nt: TGTGCCAGTACTAGGGCAGGGGCCGCCACAGCTGAAGCTTTCTTT
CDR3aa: CASTRAGAATAEAFF

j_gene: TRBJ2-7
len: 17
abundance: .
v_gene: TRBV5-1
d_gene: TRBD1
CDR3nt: TGCGCCAGCAGCCAAGAGAGTACGGGACAGAGCTCCTACGAGCAGTACTTC
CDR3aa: CASSQESTGQSSYEQYF

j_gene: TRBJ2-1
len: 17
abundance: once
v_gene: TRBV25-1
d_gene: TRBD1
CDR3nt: TGTGCCAGCAGTCCCAGACATACCGGGACAGTATACAATGAGCAGTTCTTC
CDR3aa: CASSPRHTGTVYNEQFF

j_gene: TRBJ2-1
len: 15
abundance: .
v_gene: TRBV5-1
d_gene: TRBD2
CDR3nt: TGCGCCAGCAGCTTGGAACTAGCGGGGGCCAATGAGCAGTTCTTC
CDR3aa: CASSLELAGANEQFF

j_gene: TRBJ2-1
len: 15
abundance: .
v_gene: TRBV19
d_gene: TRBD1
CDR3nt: TGTGCCAGTATTCCCGGGACAGGGGGCAGAAATGAGCAGTTCTTC
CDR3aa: CASIPGTGGRNEQFF

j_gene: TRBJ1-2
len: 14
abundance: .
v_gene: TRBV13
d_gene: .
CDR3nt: TGTGCCAGCAGCTTATCCAGGGAACCCGGGGGCTACACCTTC
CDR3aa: CASSLSREPGGYTF

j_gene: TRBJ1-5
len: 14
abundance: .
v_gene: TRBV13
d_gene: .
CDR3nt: TGTGCCAGCAGCTTAGGACAGGGCAATCAGCCCCAGCATTTT
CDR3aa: CASSLGQGNQPQHF

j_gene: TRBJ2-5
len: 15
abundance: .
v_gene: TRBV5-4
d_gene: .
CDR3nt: TGTGCCAGCAGCTTGGATACGGGAGAACGAGAGACCCAGTACTTC
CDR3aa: CASSLDTGERETQYF

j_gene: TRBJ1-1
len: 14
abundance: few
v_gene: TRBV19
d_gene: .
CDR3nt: TGTGCCAGCCGGGAGACATATTCGAACACTGAAGCTTTCTTT
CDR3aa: CASRETYSNTEAFF

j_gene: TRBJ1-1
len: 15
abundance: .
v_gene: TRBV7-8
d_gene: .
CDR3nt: TGTGCCAGCACCGAACTCGAAGGTCGGGACACTGAAGCTTTCTTT
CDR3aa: CASTELEGRDTEAFF